The rows below give T cell receptor beta chains drawn from one sample of a study of CD8 T cells in ankylosing spondylitis. TCRdb reprocessed the 5' RACE reads via MiXCR and lists one record per CDR3 protein. The table has hundreds of thousands of distinct CDR3 sequences, around 32% seen once. The sequencing sample was made of blood, either unsorted or a sorted T cell fraction (not recorded which). Source of these receptors: a male donor with ankylosing spondylitis or in good health (not recorded which). Both conserved end residues are part of each CDR3. Not every row has a clone size; where given, it reads once, few, many or a size class.

CDR3 length,V gene,clone size,J gene,CDR3 protein
17,TRBV20-1,few,TRBJ2-3,CSARVGSPGLALDTQYF
13,TRBV20-1,NA,TRBJ2-3,CNARGLQGDTQYF
16,TRBV20-1,NA,TRBJ2-3,CSAIDYGGATTDTQYF
14,TRBV7-6,NA,TRBJ1-1,CASSFRLGNTEAFF
15,TRBV27,NA,TRBJ2-1,CASSPDRGKYNEQFF
16,TRBV12-3/TRBV12-4,many,TRBJ2-1,CASSLPRITGGNEQFF
14,TRBV12-3/TRBV12-4,NA,TRBJ2-3,CASSVGSAADTQYF
13,TRBV12-3/TRBV12-4,NA,TRBJ2-2,CASSQTGPGELFF
18,TRBV18,NA,TRBJ1-2,CASSPTIQGQGAGYGYTF
15,TRBV5-1,few,TRBJ2-5,CASLTIASRAETQYF